One and the same sample provided the 14 T cell receptor beta chains below, sequenced in a study of spatial heterogeneity in lung cancer. Each CDR3 protein is one row after TCRdb ran MiXCR on the 5' RACE reads. The sample shows about 1,600 distinct CDR3 sequences, approximately 27% of them seen only once. Time point defined: sample taken at primary tumor resection. Whole RNA came from tumor, nontumor lung or frozen PBMC and was sequenced without being sorted. The sequencing used PBMCs, collected at surgery. The receptor source for this set is a male donor with early-stage non-small cell lung cancer.

V gene TRBV27 combines with J gene TRBJ1-3; TRBD1 might be the D (5 bases). Germline values: CDR1 MNHEY, CDR2 SMNVEV (reference sequence). Trimming removed 6 bases at V and 0 bases at J, with 9 bases between. The CDR3 is made up of 14 amino acids. Written as DNA, the CDR3 is TGTGCCAGCAGCGACAGTCACTCTGGAAACACCATATATTTT. Its protein is CASSDSHSGNTIYF.

This clonotype is classed as medium-sized. This rearrangement joins TRBV20-1 to TRBJ2-7; D is perhaps TRBD1 (6 bases). This CDR3 is built from 13 residues. Germline CDR1 DFQATT, CDR2 SNEGSKA (reference sequence). V was trimmed by 6 bases and J by 0 bases, leaving 12 bases between them. The CDR3, as DNA: TGCAGTGCCCCAGGGGTAAGCTCCTACGAGCAGTACTTC. It yields the protein CSAPGVSSYEQYF.

This chain uses TRBV12-5 with TRBJ2-7; 8 bases match TRBD1. V gave up 3 bases and J gave up 5 bases; unmatched junction bases: 6. The CDR3 is made up of 14 amino acids. CDR1 LGHNT and CDR2 FRNRAP come from the germline V gene. The CDR3 spells CASGFYRGIDEQYF. The DNA of the CDR3 is TGTGCTAGTGGTTTTTACAGGGGGATCGACGAGCAGTACTTC.

This clonotype came up many times. The chain has TRBV10-3 and TRBJ2-2; no firm D call. Trimming removed 4 bases from V and 5 bases from J, with 5 bases in between. The CDR3 is made up of 12 amino acids. The germline CDR1 and CDR2 sequences are ENHRY and SYGVKD. CDR3 bases: TGTGCCATCAGTGGCGATACCGGGGAGCTGTTTTTT. Translating it yields CAISGDTGELFF.

This clonotype was detected ten times or more. V is TRBV28 and J is TRBJ2-5, with 7 bases lining up with TRBD1. Germline V CDR1 and CDR2: MDHEN, SYDVKM. With V trimmed by 3 bases and J by 2 bases, 6 bases remained unmatched. The CDR3 is made up of 15 amino acids. CDR3 sequence: CASSFVGTEQETQYF. In DNA form, the CDR3 reads TGTGCCAGCAGTTTCGTCGGGACAGAGCAAGAGACCCAGTACTTC. The full variable domain, with the rest looked up from reference TRBV28 and TRBJ2-5, is DVKVTQSSRYLVKRTGEKVFLECVQDMDHENMFWYRQDPGLGLRLIYFSYDVKMKEKGDIPEGYSVSREKKERFSLILESASTNQTSMYLCASSFVGTEQETQYFGPGTRLLVL.

This clonotype was found a few times. This chain connects TRBV29-1 to TRBJ2-7; perhaps TRBD2 as D (6 bases). The CDR3 contains 13 residues. The germline V gene encodes CDR1 SQVTM and CDR2 ANQGSEA. V gave up 3 bases and J gave up 4 bases, with 13 bases separating them. The CDR3 DNA is TGCAGCGTTGACCCGGGAGAAAGTTACGAGCAGTACTTC. Translated, it gives CSVDPGESYEQYF.

This clonotype counts as medium-sized. V gene TRBV7-9 combines with J gene TRBJ1-2, with TRBD1 matching over 10 bases. With 8 bases clipped from V and 12 bases from J, the junction kept 9 bases outside the gene matches. There are 12 residues in the CDR3. Germline V gene data show CDR1 as SEHNR and CDR2 as FQNEAQ (reference sequence). CDR3 sequence reads: CASAPGTGADTF. CDR3 bases: TGTGCCAGCGCCCCCGGGACAGGGGCCGACACCTTC.

By share, this clonotype counts as medium-sized. This chain joins TRBV19 and TRBJ1-5; the match to TRBD1 covers 8 bases. The germline CDR1 and CDR2 sequences are LNHDA and SQIVND (reference sequence). V lost 8 bases to trimming and J lost 4 bases; unmatched junction nucleotides: 10. This CDR3 contains 15 residues. CDR3 sequence (DNA): TGTGCCAGTGGGATCGAGGACAGGGCTAATCAGCCCCAGCATTTT. Encoded protein: CASGIEDRANQPQHF.

In DNA, the CDR3 is TGCAGTGCTAGAAGGTCTGGACAACCCGAGCAGTACTTC. Translating gives CSARRSGQPEQYF. The rearrangement uses TRBV20-1 and TRBJ2-7, with D perhaps matching TRBD1 (5 bases). V gave up 2 bases and J gave up 6 bases, with 14 bases separating them. CDR1 is DFQATT, CDR2 SNEGSKA, per germline (reference sequence). The CDR3 has 13 residues.

The rearrangement joins TRBV27 to TRBJ2-7; possible D gene TRBD1, 6 bases. The V gene lost 7 bases and the J gene lost 2 bases, with 15 bases spanning the gap. CDR1 MNHEY and CDR2 SMNVEV come from the germline V gene (reference sequence). The CDR3 loop spans 14 amino acids. The chain's CDR3 is CASNRGGGPYEQYF. CDR3 in DNA: TGTGCCAGCAATAGAGGGGGTGGTCCCTACGAGCAGTACTTC.

This chain links TRBV19 with TRBJ2-2, with D tentatively TRBD1 (5 bases). The CDR3 covers 14 residues. Germline assignment: CDR1 LNHDA and CDR2 SQIVND (reference sequence). Trimming took 2 bases from V and 7 from J, leaving 11 bases between them. CDR3 in amino acids: CASSIQGVGGELFF. Here the CDR3 DNA reads TGTGCCAGTAGTATACAGGGTGTCGGCGGGGAGCTGTTTTTT. The full variable domain, completed using reference TRBV19 and TRBJ2-2, is DGGITQSPKYLFRKEGQNVTLSCEQNLNHDAMYWYRQDPGQGLRLIYYSQIVNDFQKGDIAEGYSVSREKKESFPLTVTSAQKNPTAFYLCASSIQGVGGELFFGEGSRLTVL.

The gene calls are TRBV11-2 and TRBJ2-3, with a tentative D call TRBD2 (5 bases). Germline assignment: CDR1 SGHAT and CDR2 FQNNGV. The CDR3 runs to 13 residues. V lost 3 bases, J lost 7 bases, and 11 bases lay in between. In nucleotides, the CDR3 is TGTGCCAGCAGCTTTGGTCCGGACTATACGCAGTATTTT. Its translation is CASSFGPDYTQYF. Full variable domain (outside the CDR3, taken from reference TRBV11-2 and TRBJ2-3): EAGVAQSPRYKIIEKRQSVAFWCNPISGHATLYWYQQILGQGPKLLIQFQNNGVVDDSQLPKDRFSAERLKGVDSTLKIQPAKLEDSAVYLCASSFGPDYTQYFGPGTRLTVL.

The chain links TRBV7-2 to TRBJ2-7, with 7 positions matching TRBD1. Unmatched junction bases numbered 6, after V lost 2 bases and J lost 5 bases. The CDR3 loop spans 14 amino acids. CDR1 is SGHTA, CDR2 FQGNSA, per germline. The CDR3 reads CASSLRGRTDEQYF. In nucleotides, the CDR3 is TGTGCCAGCAGCTTAAGGGGGCGCACGGACGAGCAGTACTTC.

In the case of this clonotype: A junction end diverges from the germline sequence, so it may reflect a read error. The chain couples TRBV5-5 to TRBJ2-3; 9 bases are shared with TRBD2. The CDR3 extends over 16 amino acids. Germline V gene lookup returns CDR1 SGHKS and CDR2 YYEKEE (reference sequence). The CDR3 DNA reads as TGTGACAGCAGCTCCGGTGCTAGCGGGATGGTAGATACGCAGTATTTT. Its translation is CDSSSGASGMVDTQYF.